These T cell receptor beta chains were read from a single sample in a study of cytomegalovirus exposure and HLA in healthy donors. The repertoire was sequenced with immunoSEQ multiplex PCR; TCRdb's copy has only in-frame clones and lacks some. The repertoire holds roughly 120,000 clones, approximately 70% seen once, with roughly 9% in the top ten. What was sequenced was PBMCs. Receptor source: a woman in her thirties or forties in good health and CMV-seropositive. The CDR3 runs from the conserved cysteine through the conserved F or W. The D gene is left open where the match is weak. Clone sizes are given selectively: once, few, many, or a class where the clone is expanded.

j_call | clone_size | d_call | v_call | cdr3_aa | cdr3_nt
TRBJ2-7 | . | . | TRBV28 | CASSLLGGRHEQYF | TGTGCCAGCAGTTTATTGGGGGGGCGACACGAGCAGTACTTC
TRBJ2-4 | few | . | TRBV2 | CASRTGKNIQYF | TGTGCCAGCAGAACAGGGAAAAACATTCAGTACTTC
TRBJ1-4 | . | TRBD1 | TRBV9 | CASSAGQNPATNEKLFF | TGTGCCAGCAGCGCGGGACAGAACCCTGCAACTAATGAAAAACTGTTTTTT
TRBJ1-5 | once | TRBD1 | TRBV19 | CASQGAPRGKAGQPQHF | TGTGCCAGTCAGGGGGCGCCTCGGGGGAAAGCGGGTCAGCCCCAGCATTTT
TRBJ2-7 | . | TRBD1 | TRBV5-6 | CASSTLAGTGNYEQYF | TGTGCCAGCAGCACATTGGCCGGGACAGGGAACTACGAGCAGTACTTC
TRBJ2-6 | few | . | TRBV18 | CASSPSSGANVLTF | TGTGCCAGCTCCCCTAGCTCTGGGGCCAACGTCCTGACTTTC
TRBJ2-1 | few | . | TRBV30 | CAWNRAFF | TGTGCCTGGAACCGAGCGTTCTTC
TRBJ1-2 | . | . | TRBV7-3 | CASSLSGDANYGYTF | TGTGCCAGCAGCTTATCAGGGGACGCTAACTATGGCTACACCTTC
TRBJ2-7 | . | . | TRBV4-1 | CASSPNLYEQYF | TGCGCCAGCAGCCCCAACCTATACGAGCAGTACTTC
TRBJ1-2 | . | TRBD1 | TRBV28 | CASSQAGTAEGSYGYTF | TGTGCCAGCAGCCAAGCAGGGACAGCAGAAGGGTCCTATGGCTACACCTTC
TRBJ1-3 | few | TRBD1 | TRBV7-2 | CASSPGGLRGNTIYF | TGTGCCAGCAGCCCAGGGGGTCTGCGGGGAAACACCATATATTTT
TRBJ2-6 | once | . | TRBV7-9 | CASSLAQGLSGANVLTF | TGTGCCAGCAGCTTAGCACAGGGACTATCTGGGGCCAACGTCCTGACTTTC
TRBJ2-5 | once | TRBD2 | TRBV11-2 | CASSLSRTSGSETQYF | TGTGCCAGCAGCTTATCGCGGACTAGCGGGAGCGAGACCCAGTACTTC
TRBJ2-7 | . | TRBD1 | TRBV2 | CASRVGTEDEQYF | TGTGCCAGCAGGGTCGGGACAGAGGACGAGCAGTACTTC
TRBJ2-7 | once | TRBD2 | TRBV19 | CASSIGASGSYEQYF | TGTGCCAGTAGTATAGGAGCTAGCGGGAGTTACGAGCAGTACTTC